This is a list of T cell receptor beta chains from one sample in a study of cytomegalovirus exposure and HLA in healthy donors. Profiling relied on immunoSEQ multiplex PCR, and the TCRdb table lists in-frame clones only, not all of them. The data show 150,000 to 200,000 clones, over 75% seen once. The specimen sequenced was PBMCs. The receptors originated from a woman aged 30 to 39 in good health and CMV-seronegative. The CDR3 runs from the conserved cysteine through the conserved F or W. A D gene is named only where the DNA matches it firmly. Expanded clones get a size class; other rows say once, few or many, or leave the size out.

j_call d_call v_call clone_size cdr3_nt cdr3_aa
TRBJ1-2 TRBD1 TRBV5-1 . TGCGCCAGCAGCCAGGACAGGGGGCAGCGGGGCTACACCTTC CASSQDRGQRGYTF
TRBJ1-3 . TRBV20-1 . TGCAGTGCTAGAGCTTTAAACACCATATATTTT CSARALNTIYF
TRBJ2-2 TRBD1 TRBV10-3 . TGTGCCATCAGCGGGGACAGGGATACCGGGGAGCTGTTTTTT CAISGDRDTGELFF
TRBJ2-7 TRBD1 TRBV5-8 . TGTGCCAGCAGCTTCCTCAGGGGGACCTACGAGCAGTACTTC CASSFLRGTYEQYF
TRBJ2-3 . TRBV10-1 . TGCGCCAGCAGTGCTAGGGGGTCAGATACGCAGTATTTT CASSARGSDTQYF
TRBJ2-5 TRBD2 TRBV11-1 . TGTGCCAGCAGCTTAGCGCCTAGCGGGAGGGCCGGAGAGACCCAGTACTTC CASSLAPSGRAGETQYF
TRBJ2-7 . TRBV27 . TGTGCCAGCAGTTTATTGGGGGCGATCGGCTCCTACGAGCAGTACTTC CASSLLGAIGSYEQYF
TRBJ1-1 TRBD1 TRBV9 . TGTGCCAGCAGCGTCGACAGGGGCACGTACACTGAAGCTTTCTTT CASSVDRGTYTEAFF
TRBJ1-3 . TRBV6-5 . TGTGCCAGCAGTATCAACGACATCTCTGGAAACACCATATATTTT CASSINDISGNTIYF
TRBJ2-7 TRBD1 TRBV12-5 . TGTGCTAGTGGTTTGTCGGACAGGGGGCAGTACGAGCAGTACTTC CASGLSDRGQYEQYF
TRBJ1-2 TRBD1 TRBV7-2 once TGTGCCAGCAGCTCAGGGACAGGGGTCTATGGCTACACCTTC CASSSGTGVYGYTF
TRBJ2-5 TRBD2 TRBV28 once TGTGCCAGCAGTTCCGGGACTAGTCAAGAGACCCAGTACTTC CASSSGTSQETQYF
TRBJ2-7 . TRBV4-3 . TGCGCCAGCAGCCAGGGGAGGGGGGTGGACGAGCAGTACTTC CASSQGRGVDEQYF
TRBJ2-7 TRBD1 TRBV28 few TGTGCCAGCAGTCCTCCCGGGACAGGGTCCCACGAGCAGTACTTC CASSPPGTGSHEQYF
TRBJ1-3 . TRBV7-3 few TGTGCCAGCAGCACAGGCTGGGGAAACACCATATATTTT CASSTGWGNTIYF
TRBJ1-1 TRBD1 TRBV19 . TGTGCCAGTATAAACAGGGGATCGGAAGCTTTCTTT CASINRGSEAFF
TRBJ1-5 TRBD1 TRBV6-1 . TGTGCCAGCACTCAGGGGGCGTGGAGCAATCAGCCCCAGCATTTT CASTQGAWSNQPQHF
TRBJ1-4 TRBD1 TRBV7-9 . TGTGCCAGCAGCCGGACAGGGGGTGGTGAAAAACTGTTTTTT CASSRTGGGEKLFF
TRBJ2-2 . TRBV27 . TGTGCCAGCAGGCCCCCCACAGCACCCATAACCGGGGAGCTGTTTTTT CASRPPTAPITGELFF
TRBJ1-4 . TRBV5-4 . TGTGCCAGCAGCTTGGAGCCGGGGAATGAAAAACTGTTTTTT CASSLEPGNEKLFF
TRBJ2-7 TRBD2 TRBV7-9 . TGTGCCAGCAGCCCCCCCGGGACTAGCGGCCTCTGGGGCGAGCAGTACTTC CASSPPGTSGLWGEQYF
TRBJ2-7 TRBD2 TRBV5-5 . TGTGCCAGCAGCCCGAGGACTAGCGGCTACGAGCAGTACTTC CASSPRTSGYEQYF
TRBJ2-1 TRBD2 TRBV9 . TGTGCCAGCACGAGCGGACTAGGCTCCTACAATGAGCAGTTCTTC CASTSGLGSYNEQFF
TRBJ2-2 . TRBV19 once TGTGCCAGTAGTACGGACAGACGATCGAACACCGGGGAGCTGTTTTTT CASSTDRRSNTGELFF
TRBJ1-1 . TRBV7-9 . TGTGCCAGCAGCTCCTCCGCGACAGTGAACACTGAAGCTTTCTTT CASSSSATVNTEAFF
TRBJ1-2 . TRBV11-3 . TGTGCCAGCAGCTTAGTAGGGGTAGGCTACACCTTC CASSLVGVGYTF
TRBJ1-2 TRBD1 TRBV9 few TGTGCCAGCAGCGCGACGGGACAGGGGCGCTTTAACTATGGCTACACCTTC CASSATGQGRFNYGYTF